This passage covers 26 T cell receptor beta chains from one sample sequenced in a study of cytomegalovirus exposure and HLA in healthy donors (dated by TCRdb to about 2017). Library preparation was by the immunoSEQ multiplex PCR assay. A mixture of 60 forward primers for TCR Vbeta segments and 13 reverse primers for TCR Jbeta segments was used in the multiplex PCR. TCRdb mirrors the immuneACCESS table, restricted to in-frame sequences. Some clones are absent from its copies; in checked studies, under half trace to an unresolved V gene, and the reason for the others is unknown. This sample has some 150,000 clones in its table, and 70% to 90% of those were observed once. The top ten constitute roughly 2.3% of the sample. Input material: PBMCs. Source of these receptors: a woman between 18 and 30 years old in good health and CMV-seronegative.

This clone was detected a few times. CDR3 bases: TGTGCCAGCAGCCCGGACAGTAATCAGCCCCAGCATTTT. This sequence encodes CASSPDSNQPQHF. The gene calls are TRBV28 and TRBJ1-5; tentatively, D is TRBD1 (6 bases). The CDR3 runs 13 residues. V lost 6 bases and J lost 4, with 10 bases in between. Looked up from germline, CDR1 is MDHEN and CDR2 is SYDVKM.

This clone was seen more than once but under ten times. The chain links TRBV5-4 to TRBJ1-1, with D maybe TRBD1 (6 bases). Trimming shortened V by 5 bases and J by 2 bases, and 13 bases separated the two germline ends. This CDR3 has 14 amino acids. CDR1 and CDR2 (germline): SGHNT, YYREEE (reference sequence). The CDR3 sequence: CASSSGHFNTEAFF. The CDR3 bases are TGTGCCAGCAGTTCGGGACACTTCAACACTGAAGCTTTCTTT.

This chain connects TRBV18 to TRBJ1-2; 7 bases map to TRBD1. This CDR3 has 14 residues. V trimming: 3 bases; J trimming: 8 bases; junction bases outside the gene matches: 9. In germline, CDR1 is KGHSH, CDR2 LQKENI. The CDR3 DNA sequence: TGTGCCAGCTCACCTCGACAGGGAGAGGAAGGCTACACCTTC. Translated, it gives CASSPRQGEEGYTF. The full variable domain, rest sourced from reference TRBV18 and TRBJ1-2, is NAGVMQNPRHLVRRRGQEARLRCSPMKGHSHVYWYRQLPEEGLKFMVYLQKENIIDESGMPKERFSAEFPKEGPSILRIQQVVRGDSAAYFCASSPRQGEEGYTFGSGTRLTVV.

This chain's CDR3 is CASSLQGNSPLHF. The CDR3 DNA sequence: TGTGCCAGCAGCTTACAGGGGAACTCACCCCTCCACTTT. This chain uses TRBV7-2 with TRBJ1-6, with a tentative D call TRBD1 (6 bases). The length of the CDR3 is 13 residues. Germline CDR1 is SGHTA and CDR2 is FQGNSA. V lost 2 bases, J lost 10 bases, and 9 bases lay in between.

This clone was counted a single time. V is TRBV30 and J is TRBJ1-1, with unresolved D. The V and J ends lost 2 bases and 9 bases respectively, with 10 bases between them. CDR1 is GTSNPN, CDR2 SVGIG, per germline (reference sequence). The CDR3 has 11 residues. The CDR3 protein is CAWSSSVQAFF. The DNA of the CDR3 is TGTGCCTGGAGTTCTTCCGTTCAAGCTTTCTTT.

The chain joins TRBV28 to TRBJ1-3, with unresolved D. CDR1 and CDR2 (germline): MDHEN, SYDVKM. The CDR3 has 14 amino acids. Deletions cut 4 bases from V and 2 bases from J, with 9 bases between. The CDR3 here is CASSSDITGNTIYF. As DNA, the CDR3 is TGTGCCAGCAGTTCCGACATTACTGGAAACACCATATATTTT.

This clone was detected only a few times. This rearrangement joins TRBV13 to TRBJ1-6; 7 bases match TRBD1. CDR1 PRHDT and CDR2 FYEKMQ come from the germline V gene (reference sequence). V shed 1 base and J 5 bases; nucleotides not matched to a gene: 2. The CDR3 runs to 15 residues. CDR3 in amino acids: CASSLAGGNNSPLHF. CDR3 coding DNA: TGTGCCAGCAGCTTAGCAGGGGGAAATAATTCACCCCTCCACTTT.

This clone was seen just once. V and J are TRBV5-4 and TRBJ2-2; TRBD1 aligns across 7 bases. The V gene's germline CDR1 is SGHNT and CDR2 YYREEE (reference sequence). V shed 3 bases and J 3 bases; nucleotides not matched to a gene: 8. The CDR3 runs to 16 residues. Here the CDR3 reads CASSSGQRRDTGELFF. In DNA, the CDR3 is TGTGCCAGCAGCTCGGGACAGAGACGCGACACCGGGGAGCTGTTTTTT.

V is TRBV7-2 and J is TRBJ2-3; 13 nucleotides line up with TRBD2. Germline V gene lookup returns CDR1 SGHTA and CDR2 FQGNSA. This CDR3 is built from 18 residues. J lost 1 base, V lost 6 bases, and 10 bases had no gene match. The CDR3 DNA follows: TGTGCCAGCAGGCAACTAGCGGGAGGGATTAGAGGCACAGATACGCAGTATTTT. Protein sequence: CASRQLAGGIRGTDTQYF. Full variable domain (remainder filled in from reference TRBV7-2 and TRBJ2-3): GAGVSQSPSNKVTEKGKDVELRCDPISGHTALYWYRQSLGQGLEFLIYFQGNSAPDKSGLPSDRFSAERTGGSVSTLTIQRTQQEDSAVYLCASRQLAGGIRGTDTQYFGPGTRLTVL.

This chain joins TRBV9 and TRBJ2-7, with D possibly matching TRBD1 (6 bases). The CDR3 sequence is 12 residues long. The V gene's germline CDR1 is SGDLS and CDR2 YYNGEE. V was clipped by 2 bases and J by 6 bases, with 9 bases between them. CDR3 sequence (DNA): TGTGCCAGCAGCGTCTGGGGGCGCGAGCAGTACTTC. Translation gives CASSVWGREQYF.

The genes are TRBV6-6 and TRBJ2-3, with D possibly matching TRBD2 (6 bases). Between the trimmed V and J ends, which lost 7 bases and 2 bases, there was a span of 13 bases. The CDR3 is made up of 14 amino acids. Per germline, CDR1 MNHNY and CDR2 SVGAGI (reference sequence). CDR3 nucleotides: TGTGCCAGCAAGCTAGCGATTTCCACAGATACGCAGTATTTT. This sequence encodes CASKLAISTDTQYF.

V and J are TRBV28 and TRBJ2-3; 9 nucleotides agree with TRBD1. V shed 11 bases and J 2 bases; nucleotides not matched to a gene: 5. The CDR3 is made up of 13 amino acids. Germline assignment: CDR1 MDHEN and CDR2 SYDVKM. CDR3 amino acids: CAGGQGTTDTQYF. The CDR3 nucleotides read TGTGCCGGGGGACAGGGAACCACAGATACGCAGTATTTT.

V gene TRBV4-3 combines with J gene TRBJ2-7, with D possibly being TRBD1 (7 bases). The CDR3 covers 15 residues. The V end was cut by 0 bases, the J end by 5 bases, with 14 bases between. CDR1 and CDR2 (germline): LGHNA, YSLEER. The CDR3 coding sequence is TGCGCCAGCAGCCAAGACAGGGGGGTTCCTGACGAGCAGTACTTC. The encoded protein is CASSQDRGVPDEQYF.

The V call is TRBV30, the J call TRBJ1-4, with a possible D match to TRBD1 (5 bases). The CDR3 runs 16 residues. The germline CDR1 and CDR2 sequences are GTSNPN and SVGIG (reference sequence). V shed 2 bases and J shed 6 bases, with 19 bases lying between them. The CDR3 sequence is CAWSPRAGPLDEKLFF. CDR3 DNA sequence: TGTGCCTGGAGTCCCAGAGCGGGACCTCTGGATGAAAAACTGTTTTTT.

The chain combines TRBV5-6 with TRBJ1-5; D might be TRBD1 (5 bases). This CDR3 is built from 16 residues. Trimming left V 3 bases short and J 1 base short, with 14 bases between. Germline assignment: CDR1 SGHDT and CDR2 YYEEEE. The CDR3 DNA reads TGTGCCAGCAGCTCCGAAGCAGGGCCGAGCAATCAGCCCCAGCATTTT. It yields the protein CASSSEAGPSNQPQHF.

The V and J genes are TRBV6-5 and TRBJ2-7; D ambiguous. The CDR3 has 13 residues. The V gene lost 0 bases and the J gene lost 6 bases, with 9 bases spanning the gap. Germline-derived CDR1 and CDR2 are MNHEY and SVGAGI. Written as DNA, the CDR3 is TGTGCCAGCAGTTACTCCGTTGGGCGCGAGCAGTACTTC. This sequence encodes CASSYSVGREQYF.

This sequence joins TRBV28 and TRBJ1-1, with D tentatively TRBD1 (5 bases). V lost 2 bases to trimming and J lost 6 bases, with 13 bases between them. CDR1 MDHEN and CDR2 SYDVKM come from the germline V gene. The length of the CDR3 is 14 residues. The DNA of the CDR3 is TGTGCCAGCAGTTTAGGGGGGATTCGGTCTGAAGCTTTCTTT. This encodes CASSLGGIRSEAFF.

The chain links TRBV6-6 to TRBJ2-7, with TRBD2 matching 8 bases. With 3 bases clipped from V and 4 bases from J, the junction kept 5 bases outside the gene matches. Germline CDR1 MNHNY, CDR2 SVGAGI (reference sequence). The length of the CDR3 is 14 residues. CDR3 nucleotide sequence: TGTGCCAGCAGTTATAGTAGCGGGGTTTACGAGCAGTACTTC. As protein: CASSYSSGVYEQYF.

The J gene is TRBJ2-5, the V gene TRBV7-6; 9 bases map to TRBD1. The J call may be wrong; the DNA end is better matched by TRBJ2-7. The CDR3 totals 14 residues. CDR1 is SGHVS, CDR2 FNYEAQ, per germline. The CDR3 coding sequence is TGTGCCAGCAGCCCCGGGACAGGGAGCTACGAGCAGTACTTC. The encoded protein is CASSPGTGSYEQYF.

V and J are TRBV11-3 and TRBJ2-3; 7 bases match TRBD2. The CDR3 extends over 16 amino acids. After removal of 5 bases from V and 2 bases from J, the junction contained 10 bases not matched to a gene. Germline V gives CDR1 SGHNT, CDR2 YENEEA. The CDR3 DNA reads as TGTGCCAGCAGCGCTAGAGCGGGGCATAACACAGATACGCAGTATTTT. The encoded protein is CASSARAGHNTDTQYF.

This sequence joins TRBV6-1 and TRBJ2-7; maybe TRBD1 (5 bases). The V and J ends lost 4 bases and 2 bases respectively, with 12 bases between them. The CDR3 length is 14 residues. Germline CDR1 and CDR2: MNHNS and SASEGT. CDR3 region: CASSAGFIPYEQYF. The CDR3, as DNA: TGTGCCAGCAGTGCAGGGTTCATCCCCTACGAGCAGTACTTC.

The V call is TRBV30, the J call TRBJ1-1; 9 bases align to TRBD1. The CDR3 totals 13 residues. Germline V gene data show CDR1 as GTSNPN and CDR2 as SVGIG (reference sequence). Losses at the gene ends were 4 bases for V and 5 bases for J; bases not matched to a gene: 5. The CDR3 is CAWKQGALTEAFF. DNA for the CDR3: TGTGCCTGGAAACAGGGGGCCCTGACTGAAGCTTTCTTT.

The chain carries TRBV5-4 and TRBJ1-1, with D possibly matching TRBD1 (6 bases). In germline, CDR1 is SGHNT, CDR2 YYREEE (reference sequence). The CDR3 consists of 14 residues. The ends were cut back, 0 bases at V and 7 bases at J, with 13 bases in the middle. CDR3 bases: TGTGCCAGCAGCTTGGAGGGGGGGAGCCGTGAAGCTTTCTTT. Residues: CASSLEGGSREAFF.

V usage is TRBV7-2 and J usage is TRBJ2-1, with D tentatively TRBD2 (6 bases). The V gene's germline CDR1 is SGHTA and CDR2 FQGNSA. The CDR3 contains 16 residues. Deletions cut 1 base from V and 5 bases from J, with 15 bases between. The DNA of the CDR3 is TGTGCCAGCAGCTTAGTGGCGGGGTACTTCCACAATGAGCAGTTCTTC. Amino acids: CASSLVAGYFHNEQFF. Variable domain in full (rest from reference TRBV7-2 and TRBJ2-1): GAGVSQSPSNKVTEKGKDVELRCDPISGHTALYWYRQSLGQGLEFLIYFQGNSAPDKSGLPSDRFSAERTGGSVSTLTIQRTQQEDSAVYLCASSLVAGYFHNEQFFGPGTRLTVL.

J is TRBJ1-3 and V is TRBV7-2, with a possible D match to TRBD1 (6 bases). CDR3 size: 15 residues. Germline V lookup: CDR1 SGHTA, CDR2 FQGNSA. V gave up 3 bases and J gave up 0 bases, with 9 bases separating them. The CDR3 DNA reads TGTGCCAGCAGCTTCGGACAGACCTCTGGAAACACCATATATTTT. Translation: CASSFGQTSGNTIYF.

CDR3 in amino acids: CASSFSPSGGFYEQYF. The CDR3 DNA follows: TGTGCCAGCAGCTTCTCACCCAGCGGGGGATTCTACGAGCAGTACTTC. The chain carries TRBV7-2 and TRBJ2-7, with 8 bases identical to TRBD2. The J segment lost 3 bases and the V segment lost 3 bases, leaving 10 bases of the junction unmatched. The V gene's germline CDR1 is SGHTA and CDR2 FQGNSA. This CDR3 has 16 amino acids.